The 30 T cell receptor beta chains presented below share a single source sample, sequenced in a study of vaccination and CD4 T cells after COVID-19. Noted treatment: roughly 11-day PBMC culture with coronavirus spike peptide pools or control peptides (ViraFEST assay). An Oncomine TCR Beta short-read assay was used to sequence the DNA from cultured CD4+ T cells. TCRdb fed the PCR reads into MiXCR, producing one record per CDR3 protein. In the table there are 10,000 or so distinct CDR3 sequences, around 29% of which are singletons. These receptors are not linked to any known antigen. The specimen sequenced was cultured CD4+ T cells from blood. The receptors derive from a human donor with COVID-19.

The sample holds a few counts of this clonotype. The CDR3 region is CASSLGSGGGTYTQYF. Written as DNA, the CDR3 is TGTGCCAGCAGCTTAGGAAGCGGGGGGGGCACGTATACGCAGTATTTT. This chain connects TRBV7-3 to TRBJ2-3, with TRBD2 matching 10 bases. This CDR3 region has 16 residues. V lost 2 bases to trimming and J lost 7 bases; unmatched junction nucleotides: 9. Germline CDR1 reads SGHTA; CDR2 reads FQGTGA.

This clonotype was counted a few times. The chain is built from TRBV28 and TRBJ2-7, with 10 positions matching TRBD1. The trim removed 6 bases at V and 3 bases at J, leaving 8 bases unmatched. The CDR3 is 15 amino acids. Germline V gene data show CDR1 as MDHEN and CDR2 as SYDVKM. The CDR3 nucleotides are TGTGCCAGCAGACCGACTGGACAGGGGGGCTACGAGCAGTACTTC. Its protein product is CASRPTGQGGYEQYF.

This clonotype came up a few times. The genes are TRBV15 and TRBJ2-1; TRBD1 is a possible D gene (6 bases). With 1 base removed from V and 2 bases from J, the gap between germline ends came to 15 bases. The CDR3 covers 17 residues. Per the germline V gene, CDR1 is LNHNV and CDR2 is YYDKDF (reference sequence). This CDR3 is CATSRGQGGVAYNEQFF. In nucleotides, the CDR3 is TGTGCCACCAGCAGAGGACAAGGGGGAGTGGCCTACAATGAGCAGTTCTTC. The full variable domain, with the rest looked up from reference TRBV15 and TRBJ2-1, is DAMVIQNPRYQVTQFGKPVTLSCSQTLNHNVMYWYQQKSSQAPKLLFHYYDKDFNNEADTPDNFQSRRPNTSFCFLDIRSPGLGDTAMYLCATSRGQGGVAYNEQFFGPGTRLTVL.

This clonotype was seen a few times. The chain carries TRBV10-3 and TRBJ1-6; D call uncertain. Germline-derived CDR1 and CDR2 are ENHRY and SYGVKD. The CDR3 length is 14 residues. V gave up 0 bases and J gave up 7 bases, with 7 bases separating them. CDR3: CAISESMGNSPLHF. In DNA form, the CDR3 reads TGTGCCATCAGTGAGTCTATGGGGAATTCACCCCTCCACTTT.

This clonotype was seen only a few times. The chain recombines TRBV11-2 with TRBJ1-1; D may be TRBD1 (5 bases). V dropped 6 bases and J dropped 1 base, with 12 bases sitting between them. This CDR3 spans 14 amino acids. The germline V gene encodes CDR1 SGHAT and CDR2 FQNNGV. CDR3 loop: CASRIGTANTEAFF. CDR3 in DNA: TGTGCCAGCAGGATCGGGACGGCGAACACTGAAGCTTTCTTT.

The sample holds a few counts of this clonotype. V is TRBV7-2 and J is TRBJ2-7; D is uncertain. Trimming took 3 bases from V and 5 from J, leaving 11 bases between them. Germline V gene lookup returns CDR1 SGHTA and CDR2 FQGNSA. The CDR3 is 13 amino acids. The CDR3 DNA reads TGTGCCAGCAGCTTGGGGTCCGGCGACGAGCAGTACTTC. Translation: CASSLGSGDEQYF.

The rearrangement joins TRBV15 to TRBJ1-1; maybe TRBD1 (5 bases). This CDR3 comprises 15 residues. The V end lost 0 bases, the J end lost 4 bases, and 12 bases lay between the germline ends. CDR1 and CDR2 (germline): LNHNV, YYDKDF (reference sequence). The CDR3 bases are TGTGCCACCAGCAGAGATAGTCAGGGTGTCACTGAAGCTTTCTTT. It encodes CATSRDSQGVTEAFF.

The chain recombines TRBV19 with TRBJ1-5, with a possible D match to TRBD1 (5 bases). Germline CDR1 and CDR2: LNHDA and SQIVND (reference sequence). This CDR3 region has 19 residues. Trimming pared 4 bases from V and 0 bases from J, leaving 22 bases between. CDR3 coding DNA: TGTGCCAGTAGTAACCAGCGGGGACGTCCAAGATATAGCAATCAGCCCCAGCATTTT. Amino acids: CASSNQRGRPRYSNQPQHF. Variable domain in full (rest from reference TRBV19 and TRBJ1-5): DGGITQSPKYLFRKEGQNVTLSCEQNLNHDAMYWYRQDPGQGLRLIYYSQIVNDFQKGDIAEGYSVSREKKESFPLTVTSAQKNPTAFYLCASSNQRGRPRYSNQPQHFGDGTRLSIL.

The rearrangement links TRBV20-1 to TRBJ1-5; D is ambiguous. The germline CDR1 and CDR2 sequences are DFQATT and SNEGSKA (reference sequence). Trimming shortened V by 6 bases and J by 2 bases, and 14 bases separated the two germline ends. The CDR3 has 14 amino acids. Here the CDR3 DNA reads TGCAGTGCCACCGAGGGTCGCGGCAATCAGCCCCAGCATTTT. It yields the protein CSATEGRGNQPQHF.

This clonotype was detected only a few times. The gene calls are TRBV7-3 and TRBJ1-1, with a weak D call TRBD1 (5 bases). Trimming shortened V by 5 bases and J by 6 bases, and 13 bases separated the two germline ends. The CDR3 covers 13 residues. CDR1 is SGHTA, CDR2 FQGTGA, per germline. In nucleotides, the CDR3 is TGTGCCAGCAGCCCCGGGGGGGGGGCTGAAGCTTTCTTT. Its protein product is CASSPGGGAEAFF.

This clonotype was counted between two and nine times. V gene TRBV7-2 combines with J gene TRBJ1-2; a weak D match, TRBD1 (5 bases). Per the germline V gene, CDR1 is SGHTA and CDR2 is FQGNSA. This CDR3 comprises 14 residues. V was trimmed by 5 bases and J by 8 bases, leaving 18 bases between them. The CDR3 sequence is CASSPTGTTGGYTF. CDR3 nucleotide sequence: TGTGCCAGCAGCCCTACGGGGACGACGGGGGGCTACACCTTC.

There are a few counts of this clonotype. The J gene is TRBJ2-7, the V gene TRBV11-3; weak D call: TRBD1 (6 bases). The length of the CDR3 is 13 residues. Trimming cost V 7 bases and J 5 bases, with 15 bases left between them. Germline CDR1 is SGHNT and CDR2 is YENEEA. CDR3 loop: CASNPGTTHEQYF. CDR3 DNA sequence: TGTGCCAGCAACCCTGGGACAACCCACGAGCAGTACTTC.

V usage is TRBV6-1 and J usage is TRBJ1-2, with TRBD1 identical over 9 bases. CDR3 size: 14 residues. CDR1 and CDR2 (germline): MNHNS, SASEGT. Trimming took 11 bases from V and 7 from J; bases not matched to a gene: 14. CDR3 residues: CACSLRQGDSGYTF. The CDR3 DNA reads TGTGCCTGCTCCCTAAGACAGGGGGACAGTGGCTACACCTTC.

The chain combines TRBV5-1 with TRBJ1-5; a possible D gene is TRBD1 (5 bases). This CDR3 is 16 amino acids long. Trimming took off 4 bases at V and 1 base at J, with 15 bases between the two ends. Germline CDR1 and CDR2: SGHRS and YFSETQ. In nucleotides, the CDR3 is TGCGCCAGCAGCCCGGGCGGGGGAGGAAGCAATCAGCCCCAGCATTTT. This encodes CASSPGGGGSNQPQHF.

This clonotype was counted a few times. J is TRBJ2-7 and V is TRBV7-9; D gene uncertain. Trimming pared 4 bases from V and 2 bases from J, leaving 9 bases between. This CDR3 has 13 residues. The germline gives CDR1 SEHNR, CDR2 FQNEAQ (reference sequence). Here the CDR3 DNA reads TGTGCCAGCAGCTCCAGAGTAACCTACGAGCAGTACTTC. Protein product: CASSSRVTYEQYF.

The rearrangement links TRBV6-2 or TRBV6-3 to TRBJ1-2; TRBD1 matches at 9 bases. The germline V gene encodes CDR1 MNHEY and CDR2 SVGEGT. V was clipped by 2 bases and J by 0 bases; unmatched bases: 1. The CDR3 has 15 amino acids. The CDR3 region has the DNA TGTGCCAGCAGTTACGGACAGGGGACTAACTATGGCTACACCTTC. It yields the protein CASSYGQGTNYGYTF.

The gene calls are TRBV21-1 and TRBJ1-2; the table calls TRBD1, which could not be checked here. TRBV21-1 is a pseudogene locus. CDR3 length: 12 residues. CDR3 sequence reads: CASSSGTYGYTF. The CDR3 DNA sequence: TGTGCCAGCAGCAGTGGGACGTATGGCTACACCTTC.

This clonotype was seen more than once but under ten times. This rearrangement joins TRBV7-3 to TRBJ2-1; D remains ambiguous. V lost 4 bases and J lost 8, with 15 bases in between. Germline V gives CDR1 SGHTA, CDR2 FQGTGA. The CDR3 extends over 14 amino acids. The CDR3 DNA follows: TGTGCCAGCAGCTCTTCACCGTGGGTGGATGAGCAGTTCTTC. It is translated as CASSSSPWVDEQFF.

V usage is TRBV29-1 and J usage is TRBJ2-2, with 8 bases aligning to TRBD1. The CDR3 loop spans 13 amino acids. Germline CDR1 is SQVTM and CDR2 is ANQGSEA. The J segment lost 5 bases and the V segment lost 3 bases, leaving 2 bases of the junction unmatched. In DNA, the CDR3 is TGCAGCGTTGACAGGGGGCGGACCGGGGAGCTGTTTTTT. It is translated as CSVDRGRTGELFF.

This chain joins TRBV24-1 and TRBJ1-2; no reliable D call. The CDR3 is 12 amino acids. V dropped 6 bases and J dropped 4 bases, with 8 bases sitting between them. Germline values: CDR1 KGHDR, CDR2 SFDVKD. The CDR3 region is CATSSRSYGYTF. In DNA, the CDR3 is TGTGCCACCAGTTCCAGGAGCTATGGCTACACCTTC.

The chain combines TRBV6-1 with TRBJ1-2, with no clear D. CDR3 length: 15 residues. Germline V lookup: CDR1 MNHNS, CDR2 SASEGT. Trimming removed 6 bases at V and 1 base at J, with 15 bases between. CDR3 amino acids: CASRDESLGNYGYTF. Written as DNA, the CDR3 is TGTGCCAGCAGGGACGAAAGTCTGGGTAACTATGGCTACACCTTC.

This clonotype was detected a few times. The CDR3 protein is CSARADTSNYGYTF. CDR3 DNA sequence: TGCAGTGCTAGAGCGGACACAAGCAACTATGGCTACACCTTC. This chain links TRBV20-1 with TRBJ1-2, with a tentative D call TRBD1 (5 bases). The CDR3 is 14 amino acids. CDR1 is DFQATT and CDR2 is SNEGSKA in the germline V gene (reference sequence). V was clipped by 1 base and J by 2 bases, with 11 bases between them.

This clonotype was counted between two and nine times. The gene calls are TRBV7-8 and TRBJ1-2; 9 bases match TRBD1. CDR1 is SGHVS and CDR2 is FQNEAQ in the germline V gene. The CDR3 sequence is 15 residues long. The trim removed 3 bases at V and 2 bases at J, leaving 4 bases unmatched. The CDR3 loop is CASSFSGTGNYGYTF. As DNA, the CDR3 is TGTGCCAGCAGCTTCTCCGGGACAGGGAACTATGGCTACACCTTC.

There are a few counts of this clonotype. This rearrangement joins TRBV7-6 to TRBJ1-6; D unresolved. Germline CDR1 SGHVS, CDR2 FNYEAQ. The V end lost 4 bases, the J end lost 6 bases, and 13 bases lay between the germline ends. The CDR3 totals 15 residues. The CDR3 region has the DNA TGTGCCAGCAGCTCCTCAGTCCGGCCTAATTCACCCCTCCACTTT. It codes for CASSSSVRPNSPLHF. Variable domain in full (rest from reference TRBV7-6 and TRBJ1-6): GAGVSQSPRYKVTKRGQDVALRCDPISGHVSLYWYRQALGQGPEFLTYFNYEAQQDKSGLPNDRFSAERPEGSISTLTIQRTEQRDSAMYRCASSSSVRPNSPLHFGNGTRLTVT.

The chain couples TRBV6-1 to TRBJ2-6; possible D gene TRBD2, 6 bases. Germline V gene lookup returns CDR1 MNHNS and CDR2 SASEGT. The length of the CDR3 is 17 residues. The CDR3 bases are TGTGCTATGGAGGGGACCGATAAAAACTCTGGGGCCAACGTCCTGACTTTC. Translating it yields CAMEGTDKNSGANVLTF.

This clonotype qualifies as large (0.1 to 1%). This sequence joins TRBV5-1 and TRBJ2-2; TRBD1 is a possible D gene (5 bases). CDR3 size: 15 residues. From germline, CDR1 is SGHRS and CDR2 YFSETQ. Trimming shortened V by 1 base and J by 2 bases, and 9 bases separated the two germline ends. This CDR3 reads CASSLQGSNTGELFF. For the CDR3, the DNA is TGCGCCAGCAGCTTGCAGGGCTCTAACACCGGGGAGCTGTTTTTT.

The V and J genes are TRBV15 and TRBJ1-1, with unresolved D. Germline V gives CDR1 LNHNV, CDR2 YYDKDF (reference sequence). The V end was cut by 5 bases, the J end by 1 base, with 11 bases between. This CDR3 spans 14 amino acids. CDR3 nucleotide sequence: TGTGCCACCAGCTCCCCTGCCGGGAACACTGAAGCTTTCTTT. Translated: CATSSPAGNTEAFF. Full variable domain (remainder filled in from reference TRBV15 and TRBJ1-1): DAMVIQNPRYQVTQFGKPVTLSCSQTLNHNVMYWYQQKSSQAPKLLFHYYDKDFNNEADTPDNFQSRRPNTSFCFLDIRSPGLGDTAMYLCATSSPAGNTEAFFGQGTRLTVV.

This chain links TRBV2 with TRBJ1-1; 9 nucleotides align to TRBD1. The CDR3 is 14 residues long. Germline loops: CDR1 SNHLY, CDR2 FYNNEI. J gave up 10 bases and V 7 bases, and 13 bases lay outside the gene matches. DNA of the CDR3: TGTGCCAGCATCGCCGGGACAGGGCGGACGCGAGCTTTCTTT. It translates to CASIAGTGRTRAFF.

In its sample, this clonotype was seen a few times. This chain joins TRBV11-1 and TRBJ1-2; possible D gene TRBD1, 5 bases. Germline loops: CDR1 SGHAT, CDR2 FQDESV (reference sequence). This CDR3 comprises 13 residues. Deletions cut 1 base from V and 5 bases from J, with 8 bases between. CDR3 region: CASSLEQEYGYTF. CDR3 DNA sequence: TGTGCCAGCAGCTTAGAACAGGAGTATGGCTACACCTTC. The full variable domain, completed using reference TRBV11-1 and TRBJ1-2, is EAEVAQSPRYKITEKSQAVAFWCDPISGHATLYWYRQILGQGPELLVQFQDESVVDDSQLPKDRFSAERLKGVDSTLKIQPAELGDSAMYLCASSLEQEYGYTFGSGTRLTVV.

The chain uses TRBV7-9 and TRBJ2-7; TRBD2 is a possible D gene (6 bases). Germline CDR1 is SEHNR and CDR2 is FQNEAQ (reference sequence). V was pared by 5 bases and J by 6 bases, with 20 bases between. CDR3 length equals 15 residues. The CDR3 region has the DNA TGTGCCAGCAGCCCCACACTAGCAGGGACTTCCGAGCAGTACTTC. This encodes CASSPTLAGTSEQYF. The full variable domain, with the rest looked up from reference TRBV7-9 and TRBJ2-7, is DTGVSQNPRHKITKRGQNVTFRCDPISEHNRLYWYRQTLGQGPEFLTYFQNEAQLEKSRLLSDRFSAERPKGSFSTLEIQRTEQGDSAMYLCASSPTLAGTSEQYFGPGTRLTVT.